The 9 T cell receptor beta chains in this list originate from one sample, sequenced in a study of T-cell reconstitution after alpha-beta-depleted transplantation in children. Preparation of the TCRbeta library used unique molecular identifiers. TCRdb reprocessed the PCR reads via MiXCR and lists one record per CDR3 protein. The data contain under 400,000 distinct CDR3 sequences, roughly 21% of them seen just once; the ten biggest clones take up approximately 11%. The specimen comprised PBMCs, mostly from graft donor cells, sampled 180 days after TCRalphabeta/CD19-depleted stem cell transplant. The receptors were sampled from a male patient younger than 18 who had a stem cell transplant for acute lymphoblastic leukemia, so the T cells may come from the graft donor.

V and J are TRBV12-3 or TRBV12-4 and TRBJ2-5; 9 bases agree with TRBD1. Unmatched junction bases numbered 6, after V lost 0 bases and J lost 4 bases. This CDR3 contains 16 residues. CDR3 loop: CASSLAGTGPGETQYF. In DNA, the CDR3 is TGTGCCAGCAGTTTAGCGGGGACAGGGCCAGGAGAGACCCAGTACTTC.

In this sample, this clonotype turned up a few times. This sequence joins TRBV12-3 or TRBV12-4 and TRBJ1-2; TRBD1 matches 7 bases. V lost 0 bases, J lost 4 bases, and 5 bases stayed unmatched. The CDR3 covers 15 residues. The DNA of the CDR3 is TGTGCCAGCAGTTTAGCTCTCGGGACAGCCTATGGCTACACCTTC. Amino acids: CASSLALGTAYGYTF.

The V and J genes are TRBV5-1 and TRBJ2-7; D possibly corresponds to TRBD2 (6 bases). With 0 bases removed from V and 4 bases from J, the gap between germline ends came to 17 bases. Germline CDR1 and CDR2: SGHRS and YFSETQ. CDR3 length: 16 residues. CDR3 sequence: CASSLGLDLQLYEQYF. CDR3 sequence (DNA): TGCGCCAGCAGCTTGGGACTAGACCTACAACTTTACGAGCAGTACTTC.

This clonotype was seen more than once but under ten times. The CDR3: CASTIPGGKTQYF. Here the CDR3 DNA reads TGTGCCAGCACCATCCCGGGAGGGAAGACCCAGTACTTC. V is TRBV28 and J is TRBJ2-5, with 8 bases matching TRBD2. The J segment lost 6 bases and the V segment lost 7 bases, leaving 7 bases of the junction unmatched. CDR1 MDHEN and CDR2 SYDVKM come from the germline V gene. The CDR3 length is 13 residues.

The chain links TRBV4-1 to TRBJ2-1; TRBD2 matches 8 bases. J was trimmed by 13 bases and V by 2 bases; bases with no gene match: 7. CDR1 is MGHRA, CDR2 YSYEKL, per germline. CDR3 length: 13 residues. In nucleotides, the CDR3 is TGCGCCAGCAGCCAACCCTATAGCGGGATACAGTTCTTC. Translating gives CASSQPYSGIQFF.

As regards this clonotype: Its ends do not fully match the called genes, so a read error is possible. This chain links TRBV20-1 with TRBJ1-5, with 9 bases matching TRBD1. The length of the CDR3 is 17 residues. CDR1 and CDR2 from the germline V gene are DFQATT and SNEGSKA (reference sequence). The CDR3: CCASNRGLLIGNQPQHF. Written as DNA, the CDR3 is TGCTGTGCTAGTAACAGGGGGCTATTGATAGGCAATCAGCCCCAGCATTTT.

CDR3 residues: CASSGDRPYEQYF. CDR3 coding DNA: TGCGCCAGCAGCGGGGACCGACCCTACGAGCAGTACTTC. This chain links TRBV5-1 with TRBJ2-7; D tentatively reads TRBD1 or TRBD2 (5 bases each). Germline assignment: CDR1 SGHRS and CDR2 YFSETQ. V dropped 4 bases and J dropped 2 bases, with 10 bases sitting between them. This CDR3 has 13 amino acids.

This clonotype occurred a few times. The chain couples TRBV20-1 to TRBJ2-3; perhaps D is TRBD1 or TRBD2 (5 bases each). V was shortened by 5 bases and J by 1 base, with 16 bases between the two germline ends. Germline loops: CDR1 DFQATT, CDR2 SNEGSKA (reference sequence). The CDR3 has 15 amino acids. In DNA, the CDR3 is TGCAGTGCTTGGGGTTCCGGGACCGGCACAGATACGCAGTATTTT. This encodes CSAWGSGTGTDTQYF.

This clonotype was counted at least ten times. The V gene is TRBV12-3 or TRBV12-4, the J gene TRBJ2-7; D not certain. CDR3 size: 11 residues. Trimming left V 4 bases short and J 2 bases short, with 3 bases between. CDR3 nucleotides: TGTGCCAGCAGTTCAGCCTACGAGCAGTACTTC. Its protein product is CASSSAYEQYF.